This T cell receptor (beta chain) originates from a study of blood T cells in healthy people across ages. Study results and limitations: Naive T cell percentage and TCR beta diversity correlated strongly.

Germline V CDR1 and CDR2: SGHTA, FQGNSA. The CDR3 sequence is 12 residues long. V was trimmed by 0 bases and J by 8 bases, leaving 5 bases between them. With a J-beta primer mix and a sample-barcoded 5' primer, a second PCR ran roughly 6 to 12 cycles. Tagging of each cDNA molecule was performed by a template-switch adaptor with 12 random nucleotides. In TCRdb, the 5' RACE reads were re-called with MiXCR into one record per CDR3 protein. Of roughly 1,700,000 distinct CDR3 sequences in the sample, over 25% were seen once. This clonotype was observed a few times. Its antigen is unidentified. The receptor was isolated from a woman aged 30 to 39 in good health. What was sequenced was blood. V gene TRBV7-2 combines with J gene TRBJ2-1; no definite D call. Here the CDR3 DNA reads TGTGCCAGCAGCTTAGCGAACCATGAGCAGTTCTTC. Its protein is CASSLANHEQFF.